Included here is one TCR beta chain sequence, with context. 13 Jbeta primers and 60 Vbeta primers were used for the PCR. The table came from immunoSEQ multiplex PCR; TCRdb's copy has only in-frame clones and leaves some out. The sample has under 250,000 clones, 85% seen once; the top ten hold about 2%. This record comes from a study of cytomegalovirus exposure and HLA in healthy donors. Whole-study context: Within an early data release were 65 million to 90 million unique TCRs drawn from HLA-typed donors.

This CDR3 comprises 15 residues. V lost 0 bases to trimming and J lost 3 bases, with 8 bases between them. The sequenced material came from PBMCs. The rearrangement links TRBV23-1 to TRBJ2-2; D unclear. TRBV23-1 is classed as an ORF, of uncertain function. The TCR originated in a woman in her fifties or sixties in good health and CMV-seronegative. CDR3 coding DNA: TGCGCCAGCAGTCAATCAACGACTTACACCGGGGAGCTGTTTTTT. Translated: CASSQSTTYTGELFF.